These 20 T cell receptor beta chains were sequenced from one sample in a study of blood T cell repertoires in COVID-19. Profiling relied on immunoSEQ multiplex PCR, and the TCRdb table lists in-frame clones only, not all of them. This sample has 84,000 or so clones, with roughly 86% found just once. Input material: peripheral blood. These receptors were obtained from a man in his 70s with acute or convalescent COVID-19.

The genes are TRBV9 and TRBJ1-5, with D possibly matching TRBD1 (5 bases). The CDR3 is 15 amino acids. CDR1 and CDR2 (germline): SGDLS, YYNGEE. Trimming took off 0 bases at V and 5 bases at J, with 12 bases between the two ends. The CDR3 loop is CASSVGGRVDQPQHF. CDR3 nucleotides: TGTGCCAGCAGCGTAGGAGGCAGGGTCGATCAGCCCCAGCATTTT.

This sequence joins TRBV5-8 and TRBJ2-7, with TRBD2 matching over 15 bases. This CDR3 is built from 18 residues. In germline, CDR1 is SGHTS, CDR2 YDEGEE. Trimming at V came to 2 bases and at J to 2 bases, leaving 8 bases not matched to a gene. The CDR3 here is CASSLRTSGRALTYEQYF. CDR3 DNA sequence: TGTGCCAGCAGCTTACGGACTAGCGGGAGGGCCCTAACCTACGAGCAGTACTTC. The full variable domain, rest sourced from reference TRBV5-8 and TRBJ2-7, is EAGVTQSPTHLIKTRGQQATLRCSPISGHTSVYWYQQALGLGLQFLLWYDEGEERNRGNFPPRFSGRQFPNYSSELNVNALELEDSALYLCASSLRTSGRALTYEQYFGPGTRLTVT.

V and J are TRBV28 and TRBJ1-6; 9 bases are a match to TRBD1. There are 15 residues in the CDR3. Germline assignment: CDR1 MDHEN and CDR2 SYDVKM. J was trimmed by 5 bases and V by 8 bases; bases with no gene match: 7. For the CDR3, the DNA is TGTGCCAGCTCAACCGGGACAGGGAATAATTCACCCCTCCACTTT. The encoded protein is CASSTGTGNNSPLHF.

The chain joins TRBV30 to TRBJ1-2, with a weak D call TRBD1 (5 bases). CDR3 size: 13 residues. The germline gives CDR1 GTSNPN, CDR2 SVGIG (reference sequence). V was shortened by 0 bases and J by 5 bases, with 10 bases between the two germline ends. CDR3 region: CAWSVRQGYGYTF. CDR3 bases: TGTGCCTGGAGTGTCCGGCAGGGTTATGGCTACACCTTC.

This chain uses TRBV6-6 with TRBJ1-6; a weak D match, TRBD1 (5 bases). The CDR3 has 16 residues. V gave up 6 bases and J gave up 8 bases, with 20 bases separating them. Germline loops: CDR1 MNHNY, CDR2 SVGAGI (reference sequence). The CDR3 is CASRAGLNRYDSPLHF. CDR3 nucleotides: TGTGCCAGCAGGGCGGGACTGAACAGATATGATTCACCCCTCCACTTT.

The genes are TRBV12-3 or TRBV12-4 and TRBJ2-7, with 7 bases matching TRBD1. The length of the CDR3 is 13 residues. V lost 1 base and J lost 8; bases outside the gene matches: 5. The CDR3 protein is CASSLGTGPQQYF. The CDR3 nucleotides are TGTGCCAGCAGTTTAGGGACAGGACCACAGCAGTACTTC.

The chain employs TRBV28 and TRBJ1-3; tentatively, D is TRBD1 (6 bases). Germline V gene lookup returns CDR1 MDHEN and CDR2 SYDVKM. V was pared by 5 bases and J by 0 bases, with 14 bases between. CDR3 length: 16 amino acids. The CDR3 protein is CASSLRTANSGNTIYF. The CDR3 region has the DNA TGTGCCAGCAGTCTGAGGACAGCCAACTCTGGAAACACCATATATTTT.

The chain links TRBV9 to TRBJ2-1; 11 nucleotides match TRBD1. CDR1 SGDLS and CDR2 YYNGEE come from the germline V gene. The CDR3 has 16 residues. The trim removed 4 bases at V and 6 bases at J, leaving 9 bases unmatched. DNA for the CDR3: TGTGCCAGCAGCCCCCTGGGACAGGGGGTGGTCAATGAGCAGTTCTTC. As protein: CASSPLGQGVVNEQFF.

The CDR3: CASSQDSGVGYGYTF. The CDR3 DNA reads TGCGCCAGCAGCCAAGATTCAGGGGTGGGGTATGGCTACACCTTC. The chain joins TRBV4-1 to TRBJ1-2; D possibly corresponds to TRBD1 (6 bases). The V gene's germline CDR1 is MGHRA and CDR2 YSYEKL. V was shortened by 0 bases and J by 5 bases, with 13 bases between the two germline ends. This CDR3 has 15 residues.

The CDR3 region is CASGLAPSNIQYF. The CDR3 DNA sequence: TGCGCCAGCGGCCTAGCGCCCTCAAACATTCAGTACTTC. The rearrangement links TRBV10-2 to TRBJ2-4; tentatively, D is TRBD2 (6 bases). Germline CDR1 and CDR2: WSHSY and SAAADI. V was clipped by 8 bases and J by 6 bases, with 14 bases between them. The CDR3 has 13 amino acids.

The V gene is TRBV5-1, the J gene TRBJ2-1; 12 positions agree with TRBD2. This CDR3 spans 15 amino acids. Losses at the gene ends were 0 bases for V and 6 bases for J; bases not matched to a gene: 1. Germline values: CDR1 SGHRS, CDR2 YFSETQ. The CDR3 bases are TGCGCCAGCAGCTTGGCACTAGCGGGGGGCAATGAGCAGTTCTTC. Its protein product is CASSLALAGGNEQFF.

J is TRBJ1-3 and V is TRBV10-3; D perhaps matches TRBD1 (6 bases). Germline V gene sequence: CDR1 ENHRY, CDR2 SYGVKD. This CDR3 comprises 15 residues. Trimming cost V 5 bases and J 3 bases, with 14 bases left between them. CDR3: CAISLGQFGGNTIYF. CDR3 DNA: TGTGCCATCAGTTTAGGACAGTTCGGTGGAAACACCATATATTTT.

CDR3 loop: CAWTGGPGELFF. CDR3 in DNA: TGTGCCTGGACGGGGGGCCCCGGGGAGCTGTTTTTT. The chain is built from TRBV30 and TRBJ2-2; a possible D gene is TRBD2 (7 bases). The CDR3 contains 12 residues. In germline, CDR1 is GTSNPN, CDR2 SVGIG (reference sequence). Between the trimmed V and J ends, which lost 4 bases and 6 bases, there was a span of 9 bases.

This chain joins TRBV2 and TRBJ2-2; 8 nucleotides match TRBD2. CDR3 length: 16 residues. Germline values: CDR1 SNHLY, CDR2 FYNNEI. J was trimmed by 4 bases and V by 0 bases; bases with no gene match: 4. CDR3 DNA sequence: TGTGCCAGCAGTGAAGCCGGGACTAGATTCACCGGGGAGCTGTTTTTT. It codes for CASSEAGTRFTGELFF.

CDR3 in DNA: TGTGCCAGCAGCTCTCGAAGGACAGGGGTGAACACTGAAGCTTTCTTT. The encoded protein is CASSSRRTGVNTEAFF. The chain joins TRBV28 to TRBJ1-1; TRBD1 matches at 9 bases. The J segment lost 0 bases and the V segment lost 6 bases, leaving 8 bases of the junction unmatched. The germline gives CDR1 MDHEN, CDR2 SYDVKM. This CDR3 has 16 residues.

The chain has TRBV18 and TRBJ2-7; TRBD1 agrees at 9 bases. This CDR3 comprises 17 residues. With V trimmed by 2 bases and J by 1 base, 9 bases remained unmatched. Looked up from germline, CDR1 is KGHSH and CDR2 is LQKENI. The CDR3 nucleotides read TGTGCCAGCTCACCAGGAGGGGGACAGGGTCGTTCCTACGAGCAGTACTTC. Its protein product is CASSPGGGQGRSYEQYF.

This clone was seen only a few times. The rearrangement joins TRBV2 to TRBJ2-7; 9 bases align to TRBD2. J was trimmed by 6 bases and V by 6 bases; bases with no gene match: 9. Germline assignment: CDR1 SNHLY and CDR2 FYNNEI. The CDR3 is made up of 14 amino acids. The CDR3 reads CASRSGTSFGEQYF. The DNA of the CDR3 is TGTGCCAGCAGATCCGGGACTAGCTTTGGCGAGCAGTACTTC.

The rearrangement joins TRBV19 to TRBJ2-1; 13 nucleotides align to TRBD2. The CDR3 covers 15 residues. With V trimmed by 4 bases and J by 5 bases, 2 bases remained unmatched. Germline V gene data show CDR1 as LNHDA and CDR2 as SQIVND (reference sequence). The CDR3 loop is CASSKLAGGHNEQFF. The CDR3 DNA follows: TGTGCCAGTAGTAAACTAGCGGGAGGGCACAATGAGCAGTTCTTC. The whole variable domain, remainder taken from reference TRBV19 and TRBJ2-1, is DGGITQSPKYLFRKEGQNVTLSCEQNLNHDAMYWYRQDPGQGLRLIYYSQIVNDFQKGDIAEGYSVSREKKESFPLTVTSAQKNPTAFYLCASSKLAGGHNEQFFGPGTRLTVL.

The chain joins TRBV18 to TRBJ2-1; 7 bases match TRBD2. Germline V gene lookup returns CDR1 KGHSH and CDR2 LQKENI. CDR3 length: 15 residues. V gave up 2 bases and J gave up 5 bases; unmatched junction bases: 6. Here the CDR3 DNA reads TGTGCCAGCTCACCAGGGACTATTCTTAACAATGAGCAGTTCTTC. This translates into CASSPGTILNNEQFF.

The CDR3 is CASSTGLAGVLYEQYF. CDR3 bases: TGTGCCAGCAGCACGGGACTAGCGGGGGTACTCTACGAGCAGTACTTC. The chain combines TRBV21-1 with TRBJ2-7; the table names TRBD2, a call not compared with the DNA. TRBV21-1 is listed as a pseudogene. CDR3 size: 16 residues.